In its sample, the clone carrying this TCR beta chain was seen many times. What it binds is not known. TCRdb independently ran MiXCR on the reads; one entry per CDR3 protein. In the table there are hundreds of thousands of distinct CDR3 sequences, approximately 32% of which are singletons. The CDR3 runs 15 residues. CDR1 is SGHVS, CDR2 FNYEAQ, per germline. Losses at the gene ends were 1 base for V and 2 bases for J; bases not matched to a gene: 4. These data originate in a study of T cell repertoires in cytomegalovirus infection. Study context: Selection of CMV epitopes for the study included recently identified HLA-C-restricted and well-studied HLA-B-restricted ones. Broader study findings: HLA-C-restricted TCR beta clonotypes specific for CMV led the ex vivo response.

The source was cultured CD8+ T cells from PBMCs, collected from culture after CMV antigen stimulation. The V and J genes are TRBV7-6 and TRBJ2-5, with 7 positions matching TRBD2. The sequence derives from a human donor in good health (CMV status not recorded). Some clones in this sample may be carry-over from other donors' samples. DNA for the CDR3: TGTGCCAGCAGCTTAGATCCGGGGGGACAAGAGACCCAGTACTTC. As protein: CASSLDPGGQETQYF.